This TCR beta chain is from a study of blood T cell repertoires in COVID-19. In the study overall: Collection of acute and convalescent COVID-19 samples took place in the United States, Italy and Spain. The cDNA or gDNA used as material had been derived from T cells, B-cell-depleted T cells, or PBMCs.

Under the authors' procedure: Amplification of reference gene primers was used by the study to estimate nucleated cell counts. Method: immunoSEQ multiplex PCR; TCRdb's copy keeps in-frame clones and lacks some. The DNA gave D and trimming, while V, J and clone size come from that table. This sample carries 200,000 to 250,000 clones, roughly four fifths of them seen once, and the ten largest clones take 7.4%. Germline V CDR1 and CDR2: KGHDR, SFDVKD. V was trimmed by 2 bases and J by 1 base, leaving 16 bases between them. The length of the CDR3 is 17 residues. The V and J genes are TRBV24-1 and TRBJ1-1, with TRBD1 as a possible D gene (5 bases). Material for sequencing was peripheral blood. The receptor comes from a woman in her 50s with acute or convalescent COVID-19. The CDR3 DNA follows: TGTGCCACCAGTGATTATGGGGCAGGCCTACCGAACACTGAAGCTTTCTTT. As protein: CATSDYGAGLPNTEAFF.